These 25 T cell receptor beta chains came from one sample sequenced in a study of T cell responses to AZD1222 COVID-19 vaccine. Profiled with immunoSEQ multiplex PCR; TCRdb holds only in-frame clones, not every one. The data contain around 160,000 clones, 75% to 85% of them seen just once; the ten biggest clones take up about 4%. This specimen was peripheral blood, taken on day 0 of MenACWY control vaccination. The receptor set was obtained from an adult in good health.

The chain uses TRBV18 and TRBJ2-1; a weak D match, TRBD2 (6 bases). Germline V lookup: CDR1 KGHSH, CDR2 LQKENI. The V and J ends lost 3 bases and 0 bases respectively, with 6 bases between them. The CDR3 spans 14 residues. The chain's CDR3 is CASSPGGSYNEQFF. CDR3 bases: TGTGCCAGCTCACCGGGGGGCTCCTACAATGAGCAGTTCTTC.

This chain links TRBV5-1 with TRBJ2-2; 8 bases fit TRBD1. V was clipped by 4 bases and J by 4 bases; unmatched bases: 6. The CDR3 length is 15 residues. From germline, CDR1 is SGHRS and CDR2 YFSETQ. Here the CDR3 reads CASSPSQGGTGELFF. CDR3 in DNA: TGCGCCAGCAGCCCCTCACAGGGGGGCACCGGGGAGCTGTTTTTT.

This clone was seen more than once but under ten times. The rearrangement links TRBV2 to TRBJ2-7; perhaps TRBD2 as D (6 bases). The CDR3 is made up of 13 amino acids. Per germline, CDR1 SNHLY and CDR2 FYNNEI. Trimming shortened V by 3 bases and J by 0 bases, and 6 bases separated the two germline ends. CDR3 loop: CASSDSGSYEQYV. As DNA, the CDR3 is TGTGCCAGCAGTGATAGCGGCTCCTACGAGCAGTACGTC.

The J gene is TRBJ2-1, the V gene TRBV3-1 (or the pseudogene TRBV3-2); 8 positions agree with TRBD1. Germline trimming cut 5 bases from V and 3 bases from J; bases unmatched to any gene: 6. Germline CDR1 reads LGHDT; CDR2 reads YNNKEL (reference sequence). The CDR3 sequence is 15 residues long. The CDR3 is CASSKTGVFYNEQFF. For the CDR3, the DNA is TGTGCCAGCAGCAAGACAGGGGTGTTCTACAATGAGCAGTTCTTC.

The rearrangement uses TRBV28 and TRBJ2-5; the D is unclear. CDR1 is MDHEN, CDR2 SYDVKM, per germline. Deletions cut 2 bases from V and 5 bases from J, with 9 bases between. This CDR3 has 13 amino acids. This CDR3 is CASSLDPRETQYF. CDR3 nucleotide sequence: TGTGCCAGCAGTTTAGACCCCCGGGAGACCCAGTACTTC. Full variable domain (outside the CDR3, taken from reference TRBV28 and TRBJ2-5): DVKVTQSSRYLVKRTGEKVFLECVQDMDHENMFWYRQDPGLGLRLIYFSYDVKMKEKGDIPEGYSVSREKKERFSLILESASTNQTSMYLCASSLDPRETQYFGPGTRLLVL.

The chain recombines TRBV6-5 with TRBJ1-4; no clear D gene. V dropped 6 bases and J dropped 6 bases, with 17 bases sitting between them. The CDR3 runs to 15 residues. The germline V gene has CDR1 MNHEY and CDR2 SVGAGI. The DNA for the CDR3 is TGTGCCAGCAGCCGCCACCTGCCCGCGGATGAAAAACTGTTTTTT. It codes for CASSRHLPADEKLFF.

This clone was picked up one time. The chain employs TRBV7-9 and TRBJ1-3; D perhaps matches TRBD1 (6 bases). V lost 3 bases and J 1 base, leaving 13 bases between the germline ends. The CDR3 is made up of 16 amino acids. Germline V gives CDR1 SEHNR, CDR2 FQNEAQ (reference sequence). The CDR3 is CASSFLGQFSGNTIYF. CDR3 DNA: TGTGCCAGCAGCTTTCTAGGACAGTTTTCTGGAAACACCATATATTTT.

The chain combines TRBV3-1 (or the pseudogene TRBV3-2) with TRBJ2-4; TRBD1 agrees at 9 bases. V shed 4 bases, J shed 0 bases, and the junction held 4 bases outside the gene matches. The CDR3 covers 16 residues. The germline gives CDR1 LGHDT, CDR2 YNNKEL (reference sequence). CDR3 nucleotide sequence: TGTGCCAGCAGCCGGGGACAGGGCCTAGCCAAAAACATTCAGTACTTC. It translates to CASSRGQGLAKNIQYF.

V is TRBV4-2 and J is TRBJ2-5; 10 bases match TRBD2. Germline V gene data show CDR1 as LGHNA and CDR2 as YNFKEQ. V shed 4 bases and J 3 bases; nucleotides not matched to a gene: 8. The CDR3 sequence is 16 residues long. This CDR3 is CASSPGSGGAKETQYF. As DNA, the CDR3 is TGTGCCAGCAGCCCAGGGAGCGGGGGGGCGAAAGAGACCCAGTACTTC.

The rearrangement joins TRBV7-6 to TRBJ2-7; D unclear. Germline values: CDR1 SGHVS, CDR2 FNYEAQ. The CDR3 is made up of 13 amino acids. The V gene lost 4 bases and the J gene lost 7 bases, with 14 bases spanning the gap. CDR3 sequence: CASSSTLGNEQYF. As DNA, the CDR3 is TGTGCCAGCAGCTCCACGTTGGGGAATGAGCAGTACTTC.

The chain is built from TRBV2 and TRBJ1-6; unclear D gene. V was clipped by 3 bases and J by 5 bases, with 8 bases between them. The length of the CDR3 is 14 residues. CDR1 and CDR2 from the germline V gene are SNHLY and FYNNEI. CDR3 sequence reads: CASSDWQNNSPLHF. The CDR3 coding sequence is TGTGCCAGCAGTGATTGGCAGAATAATTCACCCCTCCACTTT.

The V and J genes are TRBV28 and TRBJ1-1, with a weak D call TRBD1 (5 bases). Germline V gene lookup returns CDR1 MDHEN and CDR2 SYDVKM. Trimming left V 8 bases short and J 11 bases short, with 12 bases between. The CDR3 spans 10 residues. CDR3 region: CASGVRVAFF. The DNA for the CDR3 is TGTGCCAGCGGGGTCAGGGTGGCTTTCTTT.

This clone has just one count. The chain links TRBV19 to TRBJ1-5; D might be TRBD1 (6 bases). The germline V gene encodes CDR1 LNHDA and CDR2 SQIVND (reference sequence). CDR3 size: 14 residues. V gave up 5 bases and J gave up 7 bases, with 15 bases separating them. In nucleotides, the CDR3 is TGTGCCAGTAGTGTTACAGGGAGGGGGCAGCCCCAGCATTTT. It is translated as CASSVTGRGQPQHF.

V is TRBV28 and J is TRBJ1-2, with D unresolved. From germline, CDR1 is MDHEN and CDR2 SYDVKM. V was clipped by 4 bases and J by 0 bases, with 6 bases between them. CDR3 length: 13 residues. The CDR3 nucleotides read TGTGCCAGCAGTTCGGCCGCTAACTATGGCTACACCTTC. The encoded protein is CASSSAANYGYTF.

CDR3 region: CSSGGTFF. The CDR3 nucleotides are TGCAGCTCGGGGGGGACTTTCTTT. The chain has TRBV29-1 and TRBJ1-1; D is perhaps TRBD1 (5 bases). This CDR3 has 8 amino acids. Germline-derived CDR1 and CDR2 are SQVTM and ANQGSEA. V was cut by 8 bases and J by 12 bases, with 10 bases left in between. Full variable domain (missing parts from reference TRBV29-1 and TRBJ1-1): SAVISQKPSRDICQRGTSLTIQCQVDSQVTMMFWYRQQPGQSLTLIATANQGSEATYESGFVIDKFPISRPNLTFSTLTVSNMSPEDSSIYLCSSGGTFFGQGTRLTVV.

The rearrangement links TRBV27 to TRBJ2-7; possibly TRBD2 for D (5 bases). There are 13 residues in the CDR3. V dropped 2 bases and J dropped 7 bases, with 12 bases sitting between them. Looked up from germline, CDR1 is MNHEY and CDR2 is SMNVEV (reference sequence). CDR3 sequence (DNA): TGTGCCAGCAGTTTAGAGGGTAATGGAGAGCAGTACGTC. It yields the protein CASSLEGNGEQYV.

The chain recombines TRBV9 with TRBJ2-7, with D perhaps matching TRBD1 (6 bases). Germline-derived CDR1 and CDR2 are SGDLS and YYNGEE. This CDR3 has 14 residues. V lost 2 bases, J lost 2 bases, and 11 bases lay in between. CDR3 nucleotides: TGTGCCAGCAGCGTCGACGGGACAACCTACGAGCAGTACTTC. Protein: CASSVDGTTYEQYF.

J is TRBJ2-5 and V is TRBV3-1 (or the pseudogene TRBV3-2), with 15 bases lining up with TRBD2. CDR1 is LGHDT, CDR2 YNNKEL, per germline (reference sequence). After removal of 4 bases from V and 1 base from J, the junction contained 1 base not matched to a gene. CDR3 size: 16 residues. The CDR3 here is CASSRGLAGGQETQYF. CDR3 coding DNA: TGTGCCAGCAGCCGGGGACTAGCGGGGGGCCAAGAGACCCAGTACTTC.

The genes are TRBV11-2 and TRBJ1-2, with 12 bases identical to TRBD1. CDR3 length: 16 residues. After removal of 5 bases from V and 2 bases from J, the junction contained 6 bases not matched to a gene. The germline gives CDR1 SGHAT, CDR2 FQNNGV. The CDR3 DNA sequence: TGTGCCAGCAGCCCCGAGGGACAGGGGGCGAACTATGGCTACACCTTC. This translates into CASSPEGQGANYGYTF. The full variable domain, its missing parts supplied by reference TRBV11-2 and TRBJ1-2, is EAGVAQSPRYKIIEKRQSVAFWCNPISGHATLYWYQQILGQGPKLLIQFQNNGVVDDSQLPKDRFSAERLKGVDSTLKIQPAKLEDSAVYLCASSPEGQGANYGYTFGSGTRLTVV.

The chain carries TRBV28 and TRBJ2-1; 11 nucleotides match TRBD2. CDR3 length: 15 amino acids. V lost 8 bases, J lost 2 bases, and 5 bases stayed unmatched. Per the germline V gene, CDR1 is MDHEN and CDR2 is SYDVKM. Written as DNA, the CDR3 is TGTGCCAGCGGCCTAGCGGGGGGCCCCTACAATGAGCAGTTCTTC. It translates to CASGLAGGPYNEQFF. The full variable domain, rest sourced from reference TRBV28 and TRBJ2-1, is DVKVTQSSRYLVKRTGEKVFLECVQDMDHENMFWYRQDPGLGLRLIYFSYDVKMKEKGDIPEGYSVSREKKERFSLILESASTNQTSMYLCASGLAGGPYNEQFFGPGTRLTVL.

The CDR3 sequence: CASSFSSTGNTIYF. The CDR3 bases are TGTGCCAGCAGCTTTTCGTCAACTGGAAACACCATATATTTT. The rearrangement links TRBV11-2 to TRBJ1-3; D call uncertain. CDR1 SGHAT and CDR2 FQNNGV come from the germline V gene. The CDR3 is 14 amino acids. Trimming took off 3 bases at V and 2 bases at J, with 8 bases between the two ends.

The chain has TRBV9 and TRBJ2-6, with D possibly being TRBD2 (5 bases). CDR1 is SGDLS, CDR2 YYNGEE, per germline. The CDR3 loop spans 15 amino acids. Between the trimmed V and J ends, which lost 7 bases and 0 bases, there was a span of 11 bases. The CDR3 sequence is CASAGMGSGANVLTF. The CDR3 DNA sequence: TGTGCCAGCGCCGGGATGGGCTCTGGGGCCAACGTCCTGACTTTC.

The chain joins TRBV10-1 to TRBJ1-1, with D possibly TRBD1 on 5 matching bases. The germline V and J ends were trimmed by 6 bases and 3 bases, with 8 bases remaining between them. The CDR3 contains 12 residues. Germline V gene sequence: CDR1 WNHNN, CDR2 SYGVQD (reference sequence). The CDR3 sequence is CASSGGHTEAFF. CDR3 bases: TGCGCCAGCAGCGGGGGTCACACTGAAGCTTTCTTT.

This sequence joins TRBV21-1 and TRBJ1-5; the table's TRBD1 call for D was not verified on the DNA. TRBV21-1 constitutes a pseudogene. This CDR3 is 16 amino acids long. CDR3 in DNA: TGTGCCAGCAGCAAAAACGGCAGGGGGCTTTGGCAGCCCCAGCATTTT. As protein: CASSKNGRGLWQPQHF.

V is TRBV27 and J is TRBJ1-6; 8 positions match TRBD1. Germline assignment: CDR1 MNHEY and CDR2 SMNVEV (reference sequence). J was trimmed by 11 bases and V by 3 bases; bases with no gene match: 6. This CDR3 is 14 amino acids long. The CDR3 DNA reads as TGTGCCAGCAGTTTTAGGACAGGGCCTACACCCCTCCACTTT. Protein product: CASSFRTGPTPLHF.